This T cell receptor beta chain was retrieved from a study of vaccination and CD4 T cells after COVID-19. Germline assignment: CDR1 SEHNR and CDR2 FQNEAQ (reference sequence). V lost 1 base to trimming and J lost 7 bases, with 11 bases between them. This CDR3 spans 14 amino acids. This sample's treatment: approximately 9-day PBMC culture with coronavirus spike peptide pools or control peptides (ViraFEST assay). T cells were expanded with peptide pools, and expanded clonotypes were identified by TCR sequencing. From the 10-day cultures, CD4+ T cells were isolated by negative selection. The study sequenced cultured CD4+ T cell DNA using the Oncomine TCR Beta short-read assay. Via MiXCR, TCRdb re-called the PCR reads, giving one row per CDR3 protein. Here the sample spans 20,000 to 30,000 distinct CDR3 sequences, approximately 56% being singletons. About this clonotype itself: Its antigen is not identified.

Sequencing was carried out using CD4+ T cells from blood, cultured in vitro. The chain links TRBV7-9 to TRBJ1-5; D not resolved. The sequence was collected from a human donor who had recovered from COVID-19. The CDR3 loop is CASSLGGQWQPQHF. CDR3 DNA sequence: TGTGCCAGCAGCTTAGGCGGCCAGTGGCAGCCCCAGCATTTT.